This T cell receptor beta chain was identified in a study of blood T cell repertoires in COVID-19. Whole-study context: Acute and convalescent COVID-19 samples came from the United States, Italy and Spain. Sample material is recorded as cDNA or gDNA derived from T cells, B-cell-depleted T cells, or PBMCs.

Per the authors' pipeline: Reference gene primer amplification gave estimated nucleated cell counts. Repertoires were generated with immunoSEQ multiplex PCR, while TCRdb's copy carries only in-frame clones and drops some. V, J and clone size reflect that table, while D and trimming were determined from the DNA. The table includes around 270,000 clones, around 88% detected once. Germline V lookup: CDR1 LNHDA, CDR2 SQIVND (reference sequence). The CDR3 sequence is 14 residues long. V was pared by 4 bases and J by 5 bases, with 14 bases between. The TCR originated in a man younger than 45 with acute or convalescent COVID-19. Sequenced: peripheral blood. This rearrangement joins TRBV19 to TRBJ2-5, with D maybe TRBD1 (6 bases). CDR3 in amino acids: CASSTQGLRETQYF. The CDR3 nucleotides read TGTGCCAGTAGTACACAGGGCCTTCGGGAGACCCAGTACTTC.